Sequencing of this TCR beta chain was carried out in a study of T cell repertoires in cytomegalovirus infection (dated by TCRdb to the late 2010s). Concerning the study at large: Peptide stimulations targeted recently identified HLA-C-restricted CMV epitopes, whose presentation resists viral immunomodulation, together with well-studied HLA-B-restricted epitopes. Because public TCR beta signatures pointed to carriage of CMV infection together with the matching HLA type, the HLA type of each donor mattered for the analysis. The research as a whole found: The ex vivo response was dominated by HLA-C-restricted CMV-specific TCR beta clonotypes, which also provided the single most frequent clonotype in two of eight donors. In both this cohort and an independent roughly 350-donor cohort, the cumulative frequency of public TCR beta family members distinguished carriers of CMV infection plus the relevant HLA type.

Ends trimmed: V by 5 bases, J by 7 bases; bases unmatched to a gene: 15. In the germline V gene, CDR1 corresponds to MDHEN and CDR2 to SYDVKM. The CDR3 spans 17 residues, from the cysteine through the phenylalanine. The sequence is cut down to CDR3 DNA, 51 bases in frame from base 1. This clonotype was seen more than once but under ten times. What this receptor recognizes is not known. Base qualities were left out, and no much larger clone turns up one base away. The treatment or condition tag for this specimen amounts to: in vitro stimulation with specific CMV peptide epitopes to enrich CMV-specific T cells. Sequencing was carried out with an Illumina HiSeq 1500. TCRdb reworked the public reads: Q25 trimming with fastp, MiXCR clone assembly, productive beta chains retained. Each CDR3 protein appears once, grouped with its most common genes and DNA. Recorded for this sample are about 220,000 distinct CDR3 sequences; around 35% of them occurred a single time. The ten largest clonotypes hold around 60% of the sample.

The sequence was obtained from a human donor in good health (CMV status not recorded). Some clones in this sample may be carry-over from other donors' samples. Sequencing was performed on CD8+ T cells from cultured PBMCs, taken from culture after CMV antigen stimulation. Rearrangement joined TRBV28 to TRBJ2-7; 12 nucleotides in the junction match TRBD2. The CDR3 in this case is CASSLYPGLAGEREQYF. The DNA reads TGTGCCAGCAGTCTCTACCCGGGACTAGCGGGCGAGCGAGAGCAGTACTTC. With all but the CDR3 taken from the reference TRBV28 and TRBJ2-7 genes, the full variable domain is: DVKVTQSSRYLVKRTGEKVFLECVQDMDHENMFWYRQDPGLGLRLIYFSYDVKMKEKGDIPEGYSVSREKKERFSLILESASTNQTSMYLCASSLYPGLAGEREQYFGPGTRLTVT.